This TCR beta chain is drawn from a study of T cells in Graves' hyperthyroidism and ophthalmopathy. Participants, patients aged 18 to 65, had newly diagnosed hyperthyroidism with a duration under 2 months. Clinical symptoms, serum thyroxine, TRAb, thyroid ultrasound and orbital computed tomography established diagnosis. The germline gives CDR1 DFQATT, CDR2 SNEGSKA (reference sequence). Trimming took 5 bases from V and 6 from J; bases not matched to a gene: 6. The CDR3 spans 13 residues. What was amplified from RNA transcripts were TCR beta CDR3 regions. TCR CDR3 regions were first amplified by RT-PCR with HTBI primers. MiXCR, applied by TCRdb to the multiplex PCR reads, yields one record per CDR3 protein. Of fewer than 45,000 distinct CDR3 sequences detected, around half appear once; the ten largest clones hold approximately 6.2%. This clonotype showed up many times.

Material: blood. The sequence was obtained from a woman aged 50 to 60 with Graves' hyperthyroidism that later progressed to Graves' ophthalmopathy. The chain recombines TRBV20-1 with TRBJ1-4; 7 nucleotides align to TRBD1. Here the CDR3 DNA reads TGCAGTGCTCGGACAGGACTGGATGAAAAACTGTTTTTT. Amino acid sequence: CSARTGLDEKLFF.